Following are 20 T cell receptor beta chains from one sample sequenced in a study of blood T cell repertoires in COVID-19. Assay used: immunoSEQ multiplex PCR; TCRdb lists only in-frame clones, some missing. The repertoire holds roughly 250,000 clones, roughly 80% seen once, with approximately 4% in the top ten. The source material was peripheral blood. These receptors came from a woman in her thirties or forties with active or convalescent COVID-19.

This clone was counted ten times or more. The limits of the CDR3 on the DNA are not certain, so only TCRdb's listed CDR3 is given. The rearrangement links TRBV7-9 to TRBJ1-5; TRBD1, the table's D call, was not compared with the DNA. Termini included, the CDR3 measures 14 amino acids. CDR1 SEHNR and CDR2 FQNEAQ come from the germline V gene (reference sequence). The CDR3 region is CASSFGPGEQPQHF.

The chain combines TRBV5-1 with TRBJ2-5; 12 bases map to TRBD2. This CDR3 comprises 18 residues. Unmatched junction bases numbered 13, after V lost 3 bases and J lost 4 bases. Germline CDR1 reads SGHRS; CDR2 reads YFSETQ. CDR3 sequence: CASSSYPLAGGNLETQYF. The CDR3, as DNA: TGCGCCAGCAGCTCTTACCCCCTAGCGGGGGGGAACTTAGAGACCCAGTACTTC.

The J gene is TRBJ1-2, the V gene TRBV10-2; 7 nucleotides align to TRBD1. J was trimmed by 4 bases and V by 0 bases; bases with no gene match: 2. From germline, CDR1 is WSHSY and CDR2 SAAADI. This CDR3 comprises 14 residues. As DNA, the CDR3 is TGCGCCAGCAGTGAGTCGACAGGGTTCTATGGCTACACCTTC. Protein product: CASSESTGFYGYTF.

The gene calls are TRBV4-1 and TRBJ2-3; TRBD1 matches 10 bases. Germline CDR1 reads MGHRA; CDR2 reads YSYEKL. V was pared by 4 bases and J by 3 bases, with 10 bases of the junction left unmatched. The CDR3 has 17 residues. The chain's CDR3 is CASSRDPTGGATDTQYF. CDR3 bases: TGCGCCAGCAGCCGAGACCCGACAGGGGGCGCGACAGATACGCAGTATTTT.

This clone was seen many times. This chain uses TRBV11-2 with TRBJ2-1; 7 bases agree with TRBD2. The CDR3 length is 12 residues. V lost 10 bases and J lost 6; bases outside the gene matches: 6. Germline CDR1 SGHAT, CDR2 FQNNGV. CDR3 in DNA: TGTGCCACGAAGGGGAGGGGCAATGAGCAGTTCTTC. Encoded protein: CATKGRGNEQFF.

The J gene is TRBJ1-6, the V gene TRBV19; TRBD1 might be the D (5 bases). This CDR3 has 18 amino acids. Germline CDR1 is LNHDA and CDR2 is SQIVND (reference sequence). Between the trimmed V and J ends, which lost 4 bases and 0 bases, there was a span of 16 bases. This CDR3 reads CASSRFDSISSYNSPLHF. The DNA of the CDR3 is TGTGCCAGTAGTAGATTCGACAGTATAAGCTCCTATAATTCACCCCTCCACTTT.

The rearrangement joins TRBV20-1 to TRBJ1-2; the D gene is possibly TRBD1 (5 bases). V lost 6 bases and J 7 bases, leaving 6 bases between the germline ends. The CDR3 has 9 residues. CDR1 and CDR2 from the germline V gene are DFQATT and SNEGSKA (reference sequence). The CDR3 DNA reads TGCAGTGCAGGGGTTGGCTACACCTTC. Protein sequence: CSAGVGYTF.

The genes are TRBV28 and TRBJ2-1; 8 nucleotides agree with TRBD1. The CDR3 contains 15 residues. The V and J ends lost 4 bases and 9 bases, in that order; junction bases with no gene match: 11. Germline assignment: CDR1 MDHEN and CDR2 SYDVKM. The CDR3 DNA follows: TGTGCCAGCAGTTCTCCGGGACAGGTTTTTTTTGAGCAGTTCTTC. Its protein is CASSSPGQVFFEQFF. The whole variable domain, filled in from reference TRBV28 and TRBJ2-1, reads DVKVTQSSRYLVKRTGEKVFLECVQDMDHENMFWYRQDPGLGLRLIYFSYDVKMKEKGDIPEGYSVSREKKERFSLILESASTNQTSMYLCASSSPGQVFFEQFFGPGTRLTVL.

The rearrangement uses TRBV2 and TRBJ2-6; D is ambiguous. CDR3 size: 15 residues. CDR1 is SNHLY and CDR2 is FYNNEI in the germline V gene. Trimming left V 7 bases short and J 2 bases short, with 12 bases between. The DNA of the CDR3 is TGTGCCAGCACGCGAGAAGCTCCTGGGGCCAACGTCCTGACTTTC. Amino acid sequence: CASTREAPGANVLTF.

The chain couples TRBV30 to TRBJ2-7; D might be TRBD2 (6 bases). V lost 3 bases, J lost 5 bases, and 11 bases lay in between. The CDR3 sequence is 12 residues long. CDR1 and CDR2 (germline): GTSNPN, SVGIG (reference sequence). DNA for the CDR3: TGTGCCTGGAGGACGGGGGTCGACGAGCAGTACTTC. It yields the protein CAWRTGVDEQYF. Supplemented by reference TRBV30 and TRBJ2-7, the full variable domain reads SQTIHQWPATLVQPVGSPLSLECTVEGTSNPNLYWYRQAAGRGLQLLFYSVGIGQISSEVPQNLSASRPQDRQFILSSKKLLLSDSGFYLCAWRTGVDEQYFGPGTRLTVT.

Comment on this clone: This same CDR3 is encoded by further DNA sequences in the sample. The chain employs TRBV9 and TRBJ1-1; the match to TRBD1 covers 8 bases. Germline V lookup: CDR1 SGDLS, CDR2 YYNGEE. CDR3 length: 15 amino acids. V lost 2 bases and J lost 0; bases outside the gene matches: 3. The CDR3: CASSVGDRMNTEAFF. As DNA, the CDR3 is TGTGCCAGCAGCGTCGGGGACAGGATGAACACTGAAGCTTTCTTT.

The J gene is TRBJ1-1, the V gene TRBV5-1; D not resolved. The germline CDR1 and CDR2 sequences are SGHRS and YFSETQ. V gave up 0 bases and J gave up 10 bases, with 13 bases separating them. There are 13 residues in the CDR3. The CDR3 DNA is TGCGCCAGCAGCTTGGGGGCGGAGGATGGAGCTTTCTTT. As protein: CASSLGAEDGAFF.

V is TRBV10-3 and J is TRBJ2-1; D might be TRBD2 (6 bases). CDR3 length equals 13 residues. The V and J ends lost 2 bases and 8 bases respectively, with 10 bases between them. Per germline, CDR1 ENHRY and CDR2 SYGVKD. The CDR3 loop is CAISELGDYEQFF. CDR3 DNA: TGTGCCATCAGTGAGCTAGGGGACTATGAGCAGTTCTTC.

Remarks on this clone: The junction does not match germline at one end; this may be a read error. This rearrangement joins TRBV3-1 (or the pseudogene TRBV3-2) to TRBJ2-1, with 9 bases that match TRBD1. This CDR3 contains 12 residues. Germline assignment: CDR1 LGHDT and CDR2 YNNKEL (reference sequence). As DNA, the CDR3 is TGTGCCAGCAGACAAGTAGGGACAGGGTTGTTCTTC. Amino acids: CASRQVGTGLFF.

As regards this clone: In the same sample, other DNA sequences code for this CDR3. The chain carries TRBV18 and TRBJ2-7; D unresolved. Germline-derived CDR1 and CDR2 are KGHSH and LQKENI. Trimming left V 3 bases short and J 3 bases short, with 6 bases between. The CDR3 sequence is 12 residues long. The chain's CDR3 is CASSPGVYEQYF. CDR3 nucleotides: TGTGCCAGCTCACCTGGAGTCTACGAGCAGTACTTC.

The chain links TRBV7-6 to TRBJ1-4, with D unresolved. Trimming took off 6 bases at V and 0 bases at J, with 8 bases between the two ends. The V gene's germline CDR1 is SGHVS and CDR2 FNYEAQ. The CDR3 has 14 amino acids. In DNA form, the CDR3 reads TGTGCCAGCAGGAGCACGACAACTAATGAAAAACTGTTTTTT. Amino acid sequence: CASRSTTTNEKLFF.

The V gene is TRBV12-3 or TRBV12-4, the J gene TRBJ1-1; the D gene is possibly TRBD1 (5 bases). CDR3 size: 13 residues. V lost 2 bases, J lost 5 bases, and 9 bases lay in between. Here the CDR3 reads CASSLSQGTEAFF. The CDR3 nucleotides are TGTGCCAGCAGTTTATCTCAGGGAACTGAAGCTTTCTTT.

The CDR3: CASSTRRGSGEQFF. CDR3 sequence (DNA): TGTGCCAGCAGCACCCGGAGGGGCTCGGGTGAGCAGTTCTTC. V usage is TRBV11-2 and J usage is TRBJ2-1; D is perhaps TRBD2 (6 bases). The CDR3 runs to 14 residues. Trimming cost V 5 bases and J 9 bases, with 17 bases left between them. The germline V gene has CDR1 SGHAT and CDR2 FQNNGV.

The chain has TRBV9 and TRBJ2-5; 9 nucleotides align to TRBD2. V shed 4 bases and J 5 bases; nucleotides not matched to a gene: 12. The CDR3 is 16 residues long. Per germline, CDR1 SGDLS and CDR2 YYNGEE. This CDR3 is CASSPGASGEEETQYF. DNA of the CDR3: TGTGCCAGCAGCCCCGGGGCTAGCGGGGAGGAGGAGACCCAGTACTTC.

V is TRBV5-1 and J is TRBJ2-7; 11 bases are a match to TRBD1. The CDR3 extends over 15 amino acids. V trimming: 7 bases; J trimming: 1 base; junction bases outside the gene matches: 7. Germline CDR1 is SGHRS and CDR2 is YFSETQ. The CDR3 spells CASCRDRGLSYEQYV. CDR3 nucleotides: TGCGCCAGCTGCCGGGACAGGGGGTTATCCTACGAGCAGTACGTC.